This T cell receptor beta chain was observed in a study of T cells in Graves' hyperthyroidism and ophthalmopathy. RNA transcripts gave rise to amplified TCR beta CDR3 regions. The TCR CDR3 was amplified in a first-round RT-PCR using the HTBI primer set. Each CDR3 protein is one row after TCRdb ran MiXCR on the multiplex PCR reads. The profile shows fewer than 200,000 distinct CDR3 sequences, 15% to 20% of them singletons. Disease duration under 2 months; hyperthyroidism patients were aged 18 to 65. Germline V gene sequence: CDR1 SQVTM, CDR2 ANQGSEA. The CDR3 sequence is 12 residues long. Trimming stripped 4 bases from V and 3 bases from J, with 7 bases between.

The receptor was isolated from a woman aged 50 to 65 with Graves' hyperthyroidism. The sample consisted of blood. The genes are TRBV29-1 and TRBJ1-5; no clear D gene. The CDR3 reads CSVGNTNQPQHF. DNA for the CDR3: TGCAGCGTTGGGAACACCAATCAGCCCCAGCATTTT.